Here is one T cell receptor (beta chain) with its context. Sequenced by immunoSEQ multiplex PCR; TCRdb stores in-frame clones only, minus some. This sample carries 50,000 to 60,000 clones, 85% to 90% of them seen once, and the ten largest clones take 0.55% to 0.6%. The source of the sample is a study of T cell changes during pregnancy in multiple sclerosis. The V gene's germline CDR1 is SGHTA and CDR2 FQGNSA. V was clipped by 4 bases and J by 10 bases; unmatched bases: 19. This CDR3 contains 18 residues. This clonotype was sampled from a female donor with multiple sclerosis, enrolled in a pregnancy study. The chain links TRBV7-2 to TRBJ1-4, with 9 nucleotides matching TRBD1. Sample: CD4+ T cells from peripheral blood mononuclear cells, taken in the first trimester of pregnancy. CDR3 bases: TGTGCCAGCAGCTATACCGTTCCCCTGGACAGGGGCGGAGGAAAACTGTTTTTT. Translating it yields CASSYTVPLDRGGGKLFF.